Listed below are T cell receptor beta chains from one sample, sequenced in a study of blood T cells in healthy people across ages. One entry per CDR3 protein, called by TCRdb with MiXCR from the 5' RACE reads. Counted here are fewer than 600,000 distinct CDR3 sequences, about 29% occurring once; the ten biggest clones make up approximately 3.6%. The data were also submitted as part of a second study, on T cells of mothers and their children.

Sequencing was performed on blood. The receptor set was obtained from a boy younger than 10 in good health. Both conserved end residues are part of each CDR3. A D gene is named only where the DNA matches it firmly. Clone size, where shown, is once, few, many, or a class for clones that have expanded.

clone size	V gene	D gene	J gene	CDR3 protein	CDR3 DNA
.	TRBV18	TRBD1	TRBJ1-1	CASSPIVSGQGNTEAFF	TGTGCCAGCTCACCAATTGTCTCGGGACAGGGGAACACTGAAGCTTTCTTT
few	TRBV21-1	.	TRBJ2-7	CASTHSGTGLSEQYF	TGTGCCAGCACCCATTCCGGGACAGGGCTTTCCGAGCAGTACTTC
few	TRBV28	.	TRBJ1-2	CASRQTDYGYTF	TGTGCCAGCAGGCAAACAGATTATGGCTACACCTTC
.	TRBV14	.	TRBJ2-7	CASSQIRTSYEQYF	TGTGCCAGCAGCCAAATAAGGACGTCCTACGAGCAGTACTTC
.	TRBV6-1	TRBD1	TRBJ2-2	CASSAGGARTGELFF	TGTGCCAGCAGTGCAGGGGGCGCGCGCACCGGGGAGCTGTTTTTT
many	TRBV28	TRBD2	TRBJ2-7	CASRALAGATYEQYF	TGTGCCAGCAGGGCACTAGCGGGGGCCACCTACGAGCAGTACTTC
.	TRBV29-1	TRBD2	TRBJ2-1	CSVEDREGNEQFF	TGCAGCGTTGAAGATCGGGAGGGCAATGAGCAGTTCTTC
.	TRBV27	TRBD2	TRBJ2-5	CASSLAGGPKFF	TGTGCCAGCAGTTTAGCGGGAGGGCCAAAGTTCTTC
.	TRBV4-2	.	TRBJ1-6	CASSQEEAPLHF	TGTGCCAGCAGCCAAGAGGAGGCACCCCTCCACTTT
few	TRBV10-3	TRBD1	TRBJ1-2	CAISPGQGIRSGYTF	TGTGCCATCAGCCCGGGACAGGGTATTAGGTCTGGCTACACCTTC
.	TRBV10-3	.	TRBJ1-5	CAISKDKGGQPQHF	TGTGCCATCAGTAAGGACAAGGGAGGGCAGCCCCAGCATTTT
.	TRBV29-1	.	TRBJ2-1	CSVEKSAQRAYNEQFF	TGCAGCGTTGAAAAGTCGGCGCAGCGGGCCTACAATGAGCAGTTCTTC
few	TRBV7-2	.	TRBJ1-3	CASSLVTNSGNTIYF	TGTGCCAGCAGCTTAGTGACAAACTCTGGAAACACCATATATTTT
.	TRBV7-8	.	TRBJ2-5	CASSLVSGRQETQYF	TGTGCCAGCAGCTTAGTTAGCGGCCGACAAGAGACCCAGTACTTC
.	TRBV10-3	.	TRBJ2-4	CAIMKEGDIAKNIQYF	TGTGCCATCATGAAAGAGGGGGACATAGCCAAAAACATTCAGTACTTC
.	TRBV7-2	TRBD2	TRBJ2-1	CASSLGLAGVDERFF	TGTGCCAGCAGCCTAGGACTAGCGGGAGTCGATGAGCGGTTCTTC
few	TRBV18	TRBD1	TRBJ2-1	CASSPRTGWSEQFF	TGTGCCAGCTCACCTCGGACAGGGTGGAGTGAGCAGTTCTTC
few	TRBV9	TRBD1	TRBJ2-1	CASSVWDREDNEQFF	TGTGCCAGCAGCGTATGGGACAGGGAAGACAATGAGCAGTTCTTC
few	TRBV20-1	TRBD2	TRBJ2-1	CSARGYPWRTRVYNEQFF	TGCAGTGCTAGAGGCTATCCCTGGAGGACTAGGGTCTACAATGAGCAGTTCTTC
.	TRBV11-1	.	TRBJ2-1	CASSLSGVDYNEQFF	TGTGCCAGCAGCCTCTCCGGGGTTGACTACAACGAGCAGTTCTTC
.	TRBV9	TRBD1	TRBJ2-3	CASSAGGTSTDTQYF	TGTGCCAGCAGCGCAGGGGGAACTAGCACAGATACGCAGTATTTT
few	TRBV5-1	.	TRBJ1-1	CASSLVPTMNTEAFF	TGCGCCAGCAGCTTGGTTCCAACTATGAACACTGAAGCTTTCTTT
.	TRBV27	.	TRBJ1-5	CASSFLGDKPQHF	TGTGCCAGCAGTTTCTTAGGGGATAAGCCCCAGCATTTT
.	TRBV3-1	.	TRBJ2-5	CASSQGTEKETQYF	TGTGCCAGCAGCCAAGGGACAGAAAAAGAGACCCAGTACTTC
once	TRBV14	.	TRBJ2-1	CASSQVNRVASEQFF	TGTGCCAGCAGCCAAGTTAACAGGGTGGCGAGTGAGCAGTTCTTC
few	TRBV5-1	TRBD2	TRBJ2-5	CASSLGSSGRAAETQYF	TGCGCCAGCAGCTTGGGGTCTAGCGGGAGAGCGGCTGAGACCCAGTACTTC
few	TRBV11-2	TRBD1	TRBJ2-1	CASSPGQGYEQFF	TGTGCCAGCAGCCCTGGACAGGGCTATGAGCAGTTCTTC
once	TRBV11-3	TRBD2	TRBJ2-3	CANSPGRDSTDTQYF	TGTGCCAACAGCCCAGGGAGGGATAGCACAGATACGCAGTATTTT
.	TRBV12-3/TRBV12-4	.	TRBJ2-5	CASSLYFIETQYF	TGTGCCAGCAGTTTATACTTTATTGAGACCCAGTACTTC
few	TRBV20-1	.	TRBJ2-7	CSAREPRGASYEQYF	TGCAGTGCTAGAGAACCGAGGGGGGCGTCCTACGAGCAGTACTTC
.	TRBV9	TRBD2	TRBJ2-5	CASSHPSSGVQETQYF	TGTGCCAGCAGCCACCCGAGTAGCGGGGTGCAAGAGACCCAGTACTTC
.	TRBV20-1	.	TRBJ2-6	CSANAASYSGANVLTF	TGCAGTGCCAACGCCGCAAGCTACTCTGGGGCCAACGTCCTGACTTTC
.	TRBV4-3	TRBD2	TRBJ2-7	CASSRSFSGRRYEQYF	TGCGCCAGCAGCCGATCCTTTAGCGGGAGACGCTACGAGCAGTACTTC
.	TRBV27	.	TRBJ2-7	CASSFGGSEQYF	TGTGCCAGCAGTTTCGGGGGATCCGAGCAGTACTTC
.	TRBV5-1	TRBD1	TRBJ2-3	CASSPGWQGADTQYF	TGCGCCAGCAGCCCTGGGTGGCAGGGGGCAGATACGCAGTATTTT
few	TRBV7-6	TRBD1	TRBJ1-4	CASSLNGQGHEKLFF	TGTGCCAGCAGCCTCAATGGACAGGGCCATGAAAAACTGTTTTTT
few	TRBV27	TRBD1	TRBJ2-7	CASRDRDWGGLYEQYF	TGTGCCAGCAGAGACAGGGATTGGGGCGGGCTCTACGAGCAGTACTTC
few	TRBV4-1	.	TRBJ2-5	CASSLAVLIGTQYF	TGCGCCAGCAGCCTAGCGGTCCTTATCGGGACCCAGTACTTC
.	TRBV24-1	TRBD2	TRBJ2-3	CATSERTSGVTDTQYF	TGTGCCACCAGTGAACGGACTAGCGGCGTCACAGATACGCAGTATTTT
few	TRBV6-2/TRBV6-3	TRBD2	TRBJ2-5	CASTQSSGGAKETQYF	TGTGCCAGCACCCAATCCAGCGGGGGGGCTAAAGAGACCCAGTACTTC
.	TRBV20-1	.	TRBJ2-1	CSARSNEQFF	TGCAGTGCTAGAAGCAATGAGCAGTTCTTC
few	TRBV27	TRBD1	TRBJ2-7	CASSSRTGNSIEQYF	TGTGCCAGCAGTTCGAGGACAGGGAACTCGATCGAGCAGTACTTC
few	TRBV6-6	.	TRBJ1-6	CASTRADPGNSPLHF	TGTGCCAGCACAAGGGCGGACCCAGGGAATTCACCCCTCCACTTT
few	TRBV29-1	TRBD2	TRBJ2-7	CSVESGLVSEQYF	TGCAGCGTTGAAAGTGGACTAGTTTCCGAGCAGTACTTC